The rows below give T cell receptor beta chains drawn from one sample of a study of cytomegalovirus exposure and HLA in healthy donors. Clones were sequenced by immunoSEQ multiplex PCR, and TCRdb holds only the in-frame ones, with some missing. Listed are some 70,000 clones; 7.5% falls within the top ten. Sequencing was performed on PBMCs. Receptors originate from a female donor in good health and CMV-seropositive. Both conserved end residues are part of each CDR3. A D gene is named only where the DNA matches it firmly.

CDR3 length,V gene,J gene,D gene,CDR3 DNA,CDR3 protein
16,TRBV7-2,TRBJ2-5,TRBD2,TGTGCCAGCAGCTTAGAGGCGGGGGGTACTGGGGAGACCCAGTACTTC,CASSLEAGGTGETQYF
14,TRBV2,TRBJ2-5,-,TGTGCCAGCAGTGAAGCCTTTCCAGTCCCCACCCAGTACTTC,CASSEAFPVPTQYF
15,TRBV19,TRBJ2-7,-,TGTGCCAGTAGTTCGTACATCACAGGGAACTACGAGCAGTACTTC,CASSSYITGNYEQYF
14,TRBV7-6,TRBJ1-1,-,TGTGCCAGCAGCTTAGGCGATATGAACACTGAAGCTTTCTTT,CASSLGDMNTEAFF
17,TRBV9,TRBJ1-3,TRBD1,TGTGCCAGCAGCGTAGTGGACAGGGGATCGGGAGGAAACACCATATATTTT,CASSVVDRGSGGNTIYF
14,TRBV19,TRBJ2-2,-,TGTGCCAGTAGACGTAGTGCGAACACCGGGGAGCTGTTTTTT,CASRRSANTGELFF
15,TRBV9,TRBJ1-1,TRBD1,TGTGCCAGCAGCGTAGGAGGGGGCCTGAACACTGAAGCTTTCTTT,CASSVGGGLNTEAFF
15,TRBV19,TRBJ1-2,-,TGTGCCAGTAGTCTTCCCTCAGGGTTTTCGAAAGGCTACACCTTC,CASSLPSGFSKGYTF
17,TRBV7-2,TRBJ2-1,-,TGTGCCAGCAGCTTCGTCCCGAGGCAAGATCTAAACAATGAGCAGTTCTTC,CASSFVPRQDLNNEQFF
13,TRBV13,TRBJ2-5,-,TGTGCCAGCAGCTTAGCAGTACAAGAGACCCAGTACTTC,CASSLAVQETQYF
13,TRBV29-1,TRBJ2-7,-,TGCAGCGTTTTAACGGGATCCGTTTACGAGCAGTACTTC,CSVLTGSVYEQYF